The 14 T cell receptor beta chains given below trace back to one sample, sequenced in a study of cytomegalovirus exposure and HLA in healthy donors. The PCR made use of 60 Vbeta and 13 Jbeta primers. Repertoires were generated with immunoSEQ multiplex PCR, while TCRdb's copy carries only in-frame clones and drops some. Of approximately 24,000 clones detected, approximately 70% appear once; the ten largest clones hold 4% to 5.5%. Input material: PBMCs. The receptors originated from a woman aged 50 to 65 in good health and CMV-seronegative.

This clone was seen a handful of times. V usage is TRBV7-9 and J usage is TRBJ2-1, with TRBD2 matching 7 bases. CDR1 is SEHNR and CDR2 is FQNEAQ in the germline V gene (reference sequence). V gave up 5 bases and J gave up 1 base; unmatched junction bases: 5. The CDR3 has 15 residues. This CDR3 is CASSVSGASYNEQFF. The CDR3 nucleotides are TGTGCCAGCAGCGTAAGCGGGGCGTCCTACAATGAGCAGTTCTTC.

The chain links TRBV14 to TRBJ1-5; D is undetermined. Germline CDR1 reads SGHDN; CDR2 reads FVKESK. The ends were cut back, 6 bases at V and 0 bases at J, with 3 bases in the middle. This CDR3 comprises 12 residues. In nucleotides, the CDR3 is TGTGCCAGCAGTCTTAGCAATCAGCCCCAGCATTTT. The encoded protein is CASSLSNQPQHF. The variable domain in full, completed from reference TRBV14 and TRBJ1-5, reads EAGVTQFPSHSVIEKGQTVTLRCDPISGHDNLYWYRRVMGKEIKFLLHFVKESKQDESGMPNNRFLAERTGGTYSTLKVQPAELEDSGVYFCASSLSNQPQHFGDGTRLSIL.

This clone showed up just once. The chain has TRBV6-5 and TRBJ1-5, with 7 bases aligning to TRBD1. With 10 bases clipped from V and 11 bases from J, the junction kept 11 bases outside the gene matches. The CDR3 sequence is 12 residues long. Germline CDR1 and CDR2: MNHEY and SVGAGI. CDR3 region: CATRMPGGSQHF. The CDR3 DNA reads as TGTGCCACCCGGATGCCAGGGGGATCCCAGCATTTT.

V and J are TRBV2 and TRBJ2-6; the D gene is possibly TRBD1 (6 bases). This CDR3 region has 12 residues. Trimming cost V 6 bases and J 13 bases, with 13 bases left between them. The germline CDR1 and CDR2 sequences are SNHLY and FYNNEI. The CDR3 loop is CASRDSPGVLTF. CDR3 coding DNA: TGTGCCAGCAGGGACAGCCCAGGTGTCCTGACTTTC.

This rearrangement joins TRBV19 to TRBJ1-2; D perhaps matches TRBD1 (5 bases). This CDR3 spans 14 amino acids. Germline V gene data show CDR1 as LNHDA and CDR2 as SQIVND (reference sequence). V gave up 2 bases and J gave up 7 bases, with 14 bases separating them. The CDR3 loop reads CASSIIRGLSGYTF. DNA of the CDR3: TGTGCCAGTAGTATAATTCGGGGACTAAGTGGCTACACCTTC.

This clone has a single count. The rearrangement links TRBV5-4 to TRBJ2-5; 7 bases match TRBD1. The length of the CDR3 is 14 residues. Germline assignment: CDR1 SGHNT and CDR2 YYREEE (reference sequence). Trimming at V came to 3 bases and at J to 2 bases, leaving 4 bases not matched to a gene. The DNA of the CDR3 is TGTGCCAGCAGCTACGGGACAGTACAAGAGACCCAGTACTTC. Its protein is CASSYGTVQETQYF.

This clone has just a few counts. The rearrangement links TRBV6-5 to TRBJ1-1; perhaps TRBD1 as D (5 bases). Looked up from germline, CDR1 is MNHEY and CDR2 is SVGAGI. V dropped 2 bases and J dropped 4 bases, with 11 bases sitting between them. CDR3 length: 14 amino acids. DNA for the CDR3: TGTGCCAGCAGTTACGGGGGAGGAGGCACTGAAGCTTTCTTT. Encoded protein: CASSYGGGGTEAFF.

The V call is TRBV5-4, the J call TRBJ2-7; D possibly corresponds to TRBD2 (5 bases). The germline gives CDR1 SGHNT, CDR2 YYREEE (reference sequence). This CDR3 has 15 residues. The V end was cut by 7 bases, the J end by 5 bases, with 22 bases between. The DNA for the CDR3 is TGTGCCAGCCAAATCGGAGGCTTAGCATCCGACGAGCAGTACTTC. This gives the protein CASQIGGLASDEQYF.

The chain carries TRBV29-1 and TRBJ1-2; the D is unclear. CDR1 and CDR2 (germline): SQVTM, ANQGSEA. The length of the CDR3 is 9 residues. Trimming removed 6 bases at V and 8 bases at J, with 7 bases between. For the CDR3, the DNA is TGCAGCGTCGCCGAGGGCTACACCTTC. Its translation: CSVAEGYTF.

This clone was seen only once. The chain links TRBV7-8 to TRBJ1-4; 7 bases are shared with TRBD1. Germline V gene sequence: CDR1 SGHVS, CDR2 FQNEAQ. With 1 base clipped from V and 0 bases from J, the junction kept 8 bases outside the gene matches. This CDR3 is 18 amino acids long. The CDR3 DNA reads as TGTGCCAGCAGCTTAGGACAGGGACTGAGGGCAACTAATGAAAAACTGTTTTTT. The encoded protein is CASSLGQGLRATNEKLFF.

The chain employs TRBV10-3 and TRBJ2-3; 7 bases are shared with TRBD2. Germline CDR1 is ENHRY and CDR2 is SYGVKD. J was trimmed by 8 bases and V by 8 bases; bases with no gene match: 10. The CDR3 totals 13 residues. CDR3 sequence (DNA): TGTGCCATCCACGGGGAGGGCCTCGGTACGCAGTATTTT. This translates into CAIHGEGLGTQYF.

CDR3 amino acids: CASSVQGIGANVLTF. The CDR3, as DNA: TGTGCCAGCAGCGTACAGGGGATTGGGGCCAACGTCCTGACTTTC. The chain uses TRBV9 and TRBJ2-6, with D possibly matching TRBD1 (6 bases). This CDR3 region has 15 residues. CDR1 and CDR2 (germline): SGDLS, YYNGEE. Deletions cut 1 base from V and 3 bases from J, with 8 bases between. The variable domain in full, completed from reference TRBV9 and TRBJ2-6, reads DSGVTQTPKHLITATGQRVTLRCSPRSGDLSVYWYQQSLDQGLQFLIQYYNGEERAKGNILERFSAQQFPDLHSELNLSSLELGDSALYFCASSVQGIGANVLTFGAGSRLTVL.

V usage is TRBV25-1 and J usage is TRBJ2-7; 9 bases are a match to TRBD1. Germline lookup yields CDR1 MGHDK and CDR2 SYGVNS. The CDR3 spans 16 residues. The V gene end was trimmed by 4 bases and the J gene end by 6 bases; junction bases not matched to a gene: 13. The CDR3 nucleotides are TGTGCCAGCAGTGTCTTAGGGACAGGGCCTGGGGGCGAGCAGTACTTC. It codes for CASSVLGTGPGGEQYF.

In this sample, this clone turned up a few times. The chain links TRBV6-1 to TRBJ1-5; possibly TRBD1 for D (6 bases). Trimming shortened V by 5 bases and J by 5 bases, and 16 bases separated the two germline ends. Germline CDR1 reads MNHNS; CDR2 reads SASEGT. The CDR3 covers 15 residues. CDR3 protein: CASSKQGWLDQPQHF. The DNA for the CDR3 is TGTGCCAGCAGTAAGCAGGGGTGGCTGGATCAGCCCCAGCATTTT.